This T cell receptor (beta chain) was identified during a study of shared clonotypes between healthy human individuals. General study findings and limits: Generation probabilities were higher for clonotypes shared across all four sorted-subset donors than for unshared ones.

With regard to this clone: Antigen: not known.

Naive CD8 populations comprised CD45RO-negative cells positively selected for CCR7, excluding terminally differentiated effector memory CD45RA+ cells. Some clones are missing from TCRdb's copy, which holds only in-frame ones; the method was immunoSEQ multiplex PCR. The data hold around 600,000 clones, with roughly 95% observed a single time. V lost 1 base, J lost 0 bases, and 11 bases lay in between. Germline CDR1 SGHNT, CDR2 YYREEE (reference sequence). The CDR3 loop spans 16 amino acids. V is TRBV5-4 and J is TRBJ2-1, with D uncertain. The clonotype comes from a woman aged 25 to 45 in good health. The source material was naive CD8+ T cells sorted from blood. CDR3 bases: TGTGCCAGCAGCTTGTGGCCGACCGACTCCTACAATGAGCAGTTCTTC. Its protein is CASSLWPTDSYNEQFF.